A single sample is the source of the 9 T cell receptor beta chains below, sequenced in a study of T cell responses to AZD1222 COVID-19 vaccine. Sequencing was performed with immunoSEQ multiplex PCR; in TCRdb, only in-frame clones are kept and a portion is missing. The data contain about 140,000 clones, 93% of them singletons. This specimen was peripheral blood, taken after recovery from COVID-19. These receptors were obtained from an adult who had recovered from COVID-19.

This sequence joins TRBV27 and TRBJ1-6, with TRBD1 as a possible D gene (5 bases). The germline V and J ends were trimmed by 3 bases and 6 bases, with 15 bases remaining between them. CDR1 is MNHEY and CDR2 is SMNVEV in the germline V gene (reference sequence). The CDR3 sequence is 16 residues long. As DNA, the CDR3 is TGTGCCAGCAGTTTGTCAAGAGGGGAAGGTAATTCACCCCTCCACTTT. It is translated as CASSLSRGEGNSPLHF.

The chain links TRBV6-5 to TRBJ2-1, with 9 bases that match TRBD2. The germline gives CDR1 MNHEY, CDR2 SVGAGI. Losses at the gene ends were 2 bases for V and 9 bases for J; bases not matched to a gene: 8. This CDR3 contains 15 residues. The CDR3 sequence: CASSYGLAGRTEQFF. The CDR3, as DNA: TGTGCCAGCAGTTACGGGCTAGCGGGAAGAACTGAGCAGTTCTTC.

The chain combines TRBV9 with TRBJ2-2; D is uncertain. This CDR3 contains 14 residues. Germline CDR1 reads SGDLS; CDR2 reads YYNGEE. V lost 0 bases and J lost 3, with 6 bases in between. The CDR3 is CASSVVWDTGELFF. As DNA, the CDR3 is TGTGCCAGCAGCGTAGTCTGGGACACCGGGGAGCTGTTTTTT.

The chain has TRBV5-4 and TRBJ2-2; 8 nucleotides align to TRBD1. Germline V CDR1 and CDR2: SGHNT, YYREEE (reference sequence). With V trimmed by 5 bases and J by 6 bases, 6 bases remained unmatched. The CDR3 has 14 residues. The CDR3 coding sequence is TGTGCCAGCAGGTTGCCAGGGGGCTCCGGGGAGCTGTTTTTT. Translation: CASRLPGGSGELFF.

The chain couples TRBV18 to TRBJ2-1; TRBD2 is a possible D gene (5 bases). Germline CDR1 and CDR2: KGHSH and LQKENI. CDR3 length: 18 residues. V lost 0 bases to trimming and J lost 0 bases, with 15 bases between them. The DNA of the CDR3 is TGTGCCAGCTCACCACCGGCGCGAGGGTACAGCTCCTACAATGAGCAGTTCTTC. This translates into CASSPPARGYSSYNEQFF.

This chain joins TRBV14 and TRBJ2-7; D not certain. CDR3 length: 13 residues. CDR1 is SGHDN, CDR2 FVKESK, per germline. Between the trimmed V and J ends, which lost 8 bases and 3 bases, there was a span of 14 bases. CDR3 nucleotide sequence: TGTGCCAGCTCCCATCGGGCGGTCTACGAGCAGTACTTC. This translates into CASSHRAVYEQYF.

The chain uses TRBV5-6 and TRBJ2-5; no firm D call. V lost 0 bases, J lost 4 bases, and 10 bases lay in between. CDR1 SGHDT and CDR2 YYEEEE come from the germline V gene. The CDR3 loop spans 14 amino acids. The CDR3 DNA reads as TGTGCCAGCAGCTTGGAAAGATTCCGAGAGACCCAGTACTTC. Translation: CASSLERFRETQYF.

This chain connects TRBV7-2 to TRBJ2-2; the D gene is possibly TRBD2 (6 bases). The length of the CDR3 is 17 residues. V dropped 1 base and J dropped 3 bases, with 15 bases sitting between them. The germline CDR1 and CDR2 sequences are SGHTA and FQGNSA. CDR3 bases: TGTGCCAGCAGCTTAGTTATTCTCCGGGACTACACCGGGGAGCTGTTTTTT. Translation: CASSLVILRDYTGELFF.

The rearrangement links TRBV7-9 to TRBJ1-3, with a tentative D call TRBD1 (5 bases). The CDR3 runs to 16 residues. Germline CDR1 and CDR2: SEHNR and FQNEAQ (reference sequence). V gave up 1 base and J gave up 4 bases, with 14 bases separating them. CDR3 protein: CASSLDGTGGGNTIYF. CDR3 nucleotide sequence: TGTGCCAGCAGCTTAGATGGGACCGGCGGGGGAAACACCATATATTTT.